This record covers a single T cell receptor (beta chain). The target antigen is unknown. At one end the junction does not follow the germline gene, possibly because of a read error. The sample belongs to a study of shared clonotypes between healthy human individuals. Overall study results and limits: In having few donors, the study represented limited genetic and exposure-history diversity.

The table came from immunoSEQ multiplex PCR; TCRdb's copy has only in-frame clones and leaves some out. This sample carries approximately 740,000 clones, about 92% of them seen once, and the ten largest clones take less than 25%. Naive CD8 cells, CD45RO-negative and positively selected for CCR7, excluded terminally differentiated effector memory CD45RA+ cells. This CDR3 contains 12 residues. Germline CDR1 is SEHNR and CDR2 is FQNEAQ (reference sequence). The sequence was obtained from a man aged 30 to 39 in good health. Sequencing used naive CD8+ T cells sorted from blood. This chain joins TRBV7-9 and TRBJ2-7, with 7 positions matching TRBD2. The chain's CDR3 is CASSFRAGTIGF. DNA of the CDR3: TGTGCCAGCAGCTTTCGAGCGGGAACCATCGGCTTC.